This T cell receptor beta chain was recovered during a study of persistence of HIV-infected CD4 T cells. About the research overall: Up to roughly 180 mL blood was drawn at multiple time points; two donors had single-time leukapheresis.

Turning to this clone: Its target is not known.

Nonspecific anti-CD3/anti-CD28 bead stimulation represents the broad CD4+ T cell repertoire. Sorting selected CD4+ T cells upregulating both CD40 ligand and CD69. CD4+ T cell counts exceeded 400 cells/uL; CMV serology was positive. This was the immunoSEQ version 4 assay in survey mode. Some clones are missing from TCRdb's copy, which holds only in-frame ones; the method was immunoSEQ multiplex PCR. The sample holds around 47,000 clones, approximately 93% seen once. This clonotype was obtained from an adult man with HIV who was CMV-seropositive. The material was CD4+ T cells sorted from PBMCs after approximately 19-hour stimulation, obtained from a patient who received antiretroviral therapy.

Written as DNA, the CDR3 is TGTGCCAGCAGCTTAATGGTAGCGGGGGGCTACAATGAGCAGTTCTTC. This codes for CASSLMVAGGYNEQFF. The V and J genes are TRBV7-6 and TRBJ2-1; 10 bases are a match to TRBD2. V was pared by 2 bases and J by 3 bases, with 4 bases of the junction left unmatched. Germline values: CDR1 SGHVS, CDR2 FNYEAQ. This CDR3 has 16 amino acids. Looking up the rest from reference TRBV7-6 and TRBJ2-1 gives the full variable domain: GAGVSQSPRYKVTKRGQDVALRCDPISGHVSLYWYRQALGQGPEFLTYFNYEAQQDKSGLPNDRFSAERPEGSISTLTIQRTEQRDSAMYRCASSLMVAGGYNEQFFGPGTRLTVL.